The T cell receptor (beta chain) under discussion was sequenced for a study of blood T cell repertoires in COVID-19. For the study at large: T cells, B-cell-depleted T cells, or PBMCs supplied cDNA or gDNA.

Assay used: immunoSEQ multiplex PCR; TCRdb lists only in-frame clones, some missing. The table lists some 220,000 clones, roughly nine tenths of them singletons. The study drew participants aged about 18 to 95 years from about two dozen US areas. The germline CDR1 and CDR2 sequences are MNHNS and SASEGT. This CDR3 spans 15 amino acids. Unmatched junction bases numbered 7, after V lost 2 bases and J lost 3 bases. This clone was seen repeatedly, ten times or more. This chain links TRBV6-1 with TRBJ2-7; 7 nucleotides line up with TRBD2. Source material: PBMCs or T cells enriched from blood (not recorded which). This clonotype originated in a woman aged 18-29 years in a cohort exposed to, infected with or recovered from COVID-19 (not recorded which). CDR3 residues: CASSEWAGEGYEQYF. CDR3 sequence (DNA): TGTGCCAGCAGTGAATGGGCGGGGGAGGGCTACGAGCAGTACTTC.